Listed here are 15 T cell receptor beta chains from one sample, sequenced in a study of T cell responses to AZD1222 COVID-19 vaccine. Only in-frame clones appear in the TCRdb table, and some are missing; sequencing was by immunoSEQ multiplex PCR. This table holds about 120,000 clones, approximately 90% found once. Source: peripheral blood, taken on day 0 of AZD1222 vaccination. Every receptor here comes from an adult in good health.

This clone was counted between two and nine times. CDR3 nucleotide sequence: TGTGCCAGCAGCGCCGGTGGGACTAATGAAAAACTGTTTTTT. Protein sequence: CASSAGGTNEKLFF. The chain carries TRBV9 and TRBJ1-4; D remains unclear. Trimming removed 3 bases from V and 2 bases from J, with 8 bases in between. Germline lookup yields CDR1 SGDLS and CDR2 YYNGEE. CDR3 length: 14 amino acids.

The chain carries TRBV5-1 and TRBJ1-2, with a weak D call TRBD1 (6 bases). CDR1 is SGHRS, CDR2 YFSETQ, per germline. The CDR3 is 14 residues long. Trimming shortened V by 4 bases and J by 2 bases, and 12 bases separated the two germline ends. The CDR3 sequence is CASSPRGGNYGYTF. DNA for the CDR3: TGCGCCAGCAGCCCCCGGGGGGGCAACTATGGCTACACCTTC.

The chain carries TRBV10-3 and TRBJ1-3; a weak D match, TRBD1 (5 bases). This CDR3 is built from 14 residues. V lost 10 bases, J lost 0 bases, and 13 bases lay in between. Germline CDR1 reads ENHRY; CDR2 reads SYGVKD. CDR3 region: CATGPGVSGNTIYF. The CDR3 nucleotides are TGTGCCACCGGCCCGGGGGTCTCTGGAAACACCATATATTTT.

CDR3 residues: CASSPPPRGNTGELFF. CDR3 coding DNA: TGTGCCAGCAGCCCACCCCCCAGGGGGAACACCGGGGAGCTGTTTTTT. The chain employs TRBV5-4 and TRBJ2-2; D is perhaps TRBD1 (6 bases). The germline gives CDR1 SGHNT, CDR2 YYREEE (reference sequence). Trimming removed 4 bases from V and 1 base from J, with 14 bases in between. CDR3 size: 16 residues.

This clone was detected only a few times. The chain recombines TRBV12-5 with TRBJ1-2; D unresolved. Germline V lookup: CDR1 LGHNT, CDR2 FRNRAP. V was shortened by 6 bases and J by 8 bases, with 13 bases between the two germline ends. This CDR3 has 12 residues. CDR3 DNA sequence: TGTGCTAGTGGGGGTAACGCGTGGGGCTACACCTTC. Protein sequence: CASGGNAWGYTF.

The rearrangement uses TRBV5-4 and TRBJ2-5; tentative D call: TRBD2 (6 bases). This CDR3 region has 14 residues. The germline V gene encodes CDR1 SGHNT and CDR2 YYREEE (reference sequence). Between the trimmed V and J ends, which lost 0 bases and 2 bases, there was a span of 8 bases. The CDR3 sequence is CASSLEGRQETQYF. The CDR3 nucleotides read TGTGCCAGCAGCTTGGAAGGGAGGCAAGAGACCCAGTACTTC.

The J gene is TRBJ2-1, the V gene TRBV3-1 (or the pseudogene TRBV3-2); D uncertain. The ends were cut back, 0 bases at V and 6 bases at J, with 12 bases in the middle. Germline loops: CDR1 LGHDT, CDR2 YNNKEL (reference sequence). The CDR3 covers 15 residues. The CDR3 DNA is TGTGCCAGCAGCCAAGAGACCTTCTTTCGCAATGAGCAGTTCTTC. It specifies CASSQETFFRNEQFF.

The chain combines TRBV27 with TRBJ2-6; a possible D gene is TRBD2 (6 bases). Germline CDR1 reads MNHEY; CDR2 reads SMNVEV (reference sequence). V lost 2 bases and J 2 bases, leaving 10 bases between the germline ends. The CDR3 has 16 amino acids. This CDR3 is CASSLAGRAGANVLTF. The CDR3 region has the DNA TGTGCCAGCAGTTTAGCGGGACGGGCTGGGGCCAACGTCCTGACTTTC.

The chain employs TRBV4-1 and TRBJ1-6; D not resolved. Germline assignment: CDR1 MGHRA and CDR2 YSYEKL. The CDR3 spans 13 residues. V was clipped by 1 base and J by 8 bases, with 6 bases between them. The CDR3 coding sequence is TGCGCCAGCAGCCAAGTCCGGGATTCACCCCTCCACTTT. Translation: CASSQVRDSPLHF.

The rearrangement joins TRBV2 to TRBJ1-2; D call uncertain. V gave up 5 bases and J gave up 0 bases, with 10 bases separating them. Germline V gene data show CDR1 as SNHLY and CDR2 as FYNNEI. The CDR3 length is 14 residues. CDR3 loop: CASSLKRSNYGYTF. The CDR3 region has the DNA TGTGCCAGCAGTCTTAAGCGGTCTAACTATGGCTACACCTTC.

The V and J genes are TRBV3-1 (or the pseudogene TRBV3-2) and TRBJ1-2, with D possibly being TRBD1 (5 bases). Germline CDR1 and CDR2: LGHDT and YNNKEL (reference sequence). The length of the CDR3 is 17 residues. The germline V and J ends were trimmed by 0 bases and 5 bases, with 19 bases remaining between them. The CDR3 protein is CASSQDGAASALYGYTF. In nucleotides, the CDR3 is TGTGCCAGCAGCCAAGATGGGGCAGCCTCCGCTCTTTATGGCTACACCTTC.

This chain uses TRBV19 with TRBJ2-7; TRBD1 matches 8 bases. Germline V gives CDR1 LNHDA, CDR2 SQIVND (reference sequence). This CDR3 contains 20 residues. V trimming: 0 bases; J trimming: 1 base; junction bases outside the gene matches: 17. The CDR3 sequence is CASSIDKTGEIPIKSYEQYF. The CDR3 DNA sequence: TGTGCCAGTAGTATAGATAAGACAGGGGAAATTCCCATTAAATCCTACGAGCAGTACTTC.

J is TRBJ2-3 and V is TRBV10-2; a weak D match, TRBD2 (6 bases). Germline CDR1 WSHSY, CDR2 SAAADI. V was trimmed by 8 bases and J by 4 bases, leaving 19 bases between them. The CDR3 length is 15 residues. The CDR3 spells CASRDAGRGADTQYF. CDR3 nucleotide sequence: TGCGCCAGCCGCGATGCGGGAAGGGGAGCAGATACGCAGTATTTT.

This chain joins TRBV11-2 and TRBJ2-5; D is undetermined. Looked up from germline, CDR1 is SGHAT and CDR2 is FQNNGV. The CDR3 length is 16 residues. V lost 0 bases to trimming and J lost 9 bases, with 20 bases between them. The DNA of the CDR3 is TGTGCCAGCAGCTTAGATCGAGCCCAAACTTCTATCCCCCAGTACTTC. Protein product: CASSLDRAQTSIPQYF. Full variable domain (missing parts from reference TRBV11-2 and TRBJ2-5): EAGVAQSPRYKIIEKRQSVAFWCNPISGHATLYWYQQILGQGPKLLIQFQNNGVVDDSQLPKDRFSAERLKGVDSTLKIQPAKLEDSAVYLCASSLDRAQTSIPQYFGPGTRLLVL.

The chain carries TRBV7-3 and TRBJ2-3; no firm D call. The CDR3 totals 14 residues. Deletions cut 5 bases from V and 7 bases from J, with 16 bases between. CDR1 and CDR2 (germline): SGHTA, FQGTGA. The CDR3 sequence is CASSPLAQHHTQYF. CDR3 sequence (DNA): TGTGCCAGCAGCCCACTCGCCCAGCATCATACGCAGTATTTT. Filled out from reference TRBV7-3 and TRBJ2-3, the complete variable domain reads GAGVSQTPSNKVTEKGKYVELRCDPISGHTALYWYRQSLGQGPEFLIYFQGTGAADDSGLPNDRFFAVRPEGSVSTLKIQRTERGDSAVYLCASSPLAQHHTQYFGPGTRLTVL.